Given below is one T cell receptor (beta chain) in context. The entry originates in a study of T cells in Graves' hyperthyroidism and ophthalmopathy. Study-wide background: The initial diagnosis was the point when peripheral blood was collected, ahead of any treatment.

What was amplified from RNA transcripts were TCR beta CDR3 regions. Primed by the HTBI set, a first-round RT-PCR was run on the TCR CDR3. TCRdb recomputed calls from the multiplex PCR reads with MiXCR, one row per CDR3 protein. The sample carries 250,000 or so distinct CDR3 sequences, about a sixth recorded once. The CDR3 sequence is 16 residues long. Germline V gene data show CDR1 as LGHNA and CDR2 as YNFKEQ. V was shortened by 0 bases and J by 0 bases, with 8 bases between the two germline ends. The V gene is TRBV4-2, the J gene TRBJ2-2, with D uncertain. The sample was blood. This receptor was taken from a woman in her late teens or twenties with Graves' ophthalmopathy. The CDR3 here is CASSQDPAANTGELFF. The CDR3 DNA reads TGTGCCAGCAGCCAAGACCCAGCCGCGAACACCGGGGAGCTGTTTTTT.